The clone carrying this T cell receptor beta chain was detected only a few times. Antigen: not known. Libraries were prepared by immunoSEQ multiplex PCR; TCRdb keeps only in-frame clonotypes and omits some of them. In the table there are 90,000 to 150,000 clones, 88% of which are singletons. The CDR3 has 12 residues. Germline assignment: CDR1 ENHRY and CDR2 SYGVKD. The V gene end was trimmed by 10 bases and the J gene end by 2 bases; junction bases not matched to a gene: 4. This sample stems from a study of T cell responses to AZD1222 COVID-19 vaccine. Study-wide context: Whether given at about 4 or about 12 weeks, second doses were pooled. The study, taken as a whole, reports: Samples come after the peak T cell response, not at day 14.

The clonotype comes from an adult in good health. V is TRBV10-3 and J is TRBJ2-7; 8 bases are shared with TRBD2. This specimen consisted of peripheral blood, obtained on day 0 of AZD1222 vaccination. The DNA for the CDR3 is TGTGCCACCTTAGCGGGACCCTACGAGCAGTACTTC. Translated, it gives CATLAGPYEQYF.